Shown below are 3 T cell receptor beta chains from a single sample sequenced in a study of T-cell reconstitution after alpha-beta-depleted transplantation in children. Unique molecular identifiers were built into the TCRbeta library. TCRdb fed the PCR reads into MiXCR, producing one record per CDR3 protein. The table includes hundreds of thousands of distinct CDR3 sequences, under 20% detected once. The material sequenced was PBMCs, mostly from graft donor cells, taken 360 days after TCRalphabeta/CD19-depleted stem cell transplant. These receptors were obtained from a male patient aged 2-15 years who had a stem cell transplant for acute lymphoblastic leukemia, so the T cells may come from the graft donor.

This clonotype was counted between two and nine times. The chain links TRBV9 to TRBJ1-1; tentatively, D is TRBD1 (5 bases). The V and J ends lost 2 bases and 8 bases respectively, with 16 bases between them. The CDR3 extends over 14 amino acids. Germline CDR1 and CDR2: SGDLS and YYNGEE. The CDR3 sequence: CASSVHSQDLEAFF. The CDR3 DNA reads TGTGCCAGCAGCGTTCATTCACAGGATCTCGAAGCTTTCTTT.

This clonotype was seen only a few times. V and J are TRBV27 and TRBJ2-1, with D tentatively TRBD2 (5 bases). Germline values: CDR1 MNHEY, CDR2 SMNVEV (reference sequence). The CDR3 runs 15 residues. Trimming took off 2 bases at V and 7 bases at J, with 15 bases between the two ends. The CDR3 loop is CASSLGPTPGNEQFF. CDR3 in DNA: TGTGCCAGCAGTTTAGGACCCACCCCGGGGAATGAGCAGTTCTTC.

The rearrangement links TRBV10-3 to TRBJ2-7; tentative D call: TRBD2 (6 bases). Trimming left V 3 bases short and J 3 bases short, with 12 bases between. This CDR3 region has 14 residues. Germline V lookup: CDR1 ENHRY, CDR2 SYGVKD. The CDR3: CAISDPTRGYEQYF. The CDR3 DNA is TGTGCCATCAGTGACCCGACTAGGGGCTACGAGCAGTACTTC.